Sequencing of this T cell receptor (beta chain) was carried out in a study of glioma-infiltrating T cells after dendritic cell vaccination. Looking at the study overall: Monocyte-derived dendritic cells, cultured less than 9 days with IL-4 and GM-CSF, were pulsed with autologous tumor lysate.

In the case of this clone: What it recognizes is unknown.

The protocol was immunoSEQ multiplex PCR, while the TCRdb copy is restricted to in-frame clones and leaves out a portion. The data show 80,000 to 100,000 clones, around three quarters seen once. Study-wide results and limits: Higher pretreatment TIL content predicted longer progression-free time and survival.

Trimming shortened V by 5 bases and J by 5 bases, and 9 bases separated the two germline ends. From germline, CDR1 is SEHNR and CDR2 FQNEAQ (reference sequence). The CDR3 runs 12 residues. The material sequenced was blood, taken before dendritic cell vaccination. The source of this sequence is a human donor with glioblastoma. This chain uses TRBV7-9 with TRBJ2-5; TRBD1 is a possible D gene (5 bases). In DNA, the CDR3 is TGTGCCAGCAGCATACAGGTGGAGACCCAGTACTTC. It translates to CASSIQVETQYF. Together with reference TRBV7-9 and TRBJ2-5, the CDR3 gives the full variable domain: DTGVSQNPRHKITKRGQNVTFRCDPISEHNRLYWYRQTLGQGPEFLTYFQNEAQLEKSRLLSDRFSAERPKGSFSTLEIQRTEQGDSAMYLCASSIQVETQYFGPGTRLLVL.